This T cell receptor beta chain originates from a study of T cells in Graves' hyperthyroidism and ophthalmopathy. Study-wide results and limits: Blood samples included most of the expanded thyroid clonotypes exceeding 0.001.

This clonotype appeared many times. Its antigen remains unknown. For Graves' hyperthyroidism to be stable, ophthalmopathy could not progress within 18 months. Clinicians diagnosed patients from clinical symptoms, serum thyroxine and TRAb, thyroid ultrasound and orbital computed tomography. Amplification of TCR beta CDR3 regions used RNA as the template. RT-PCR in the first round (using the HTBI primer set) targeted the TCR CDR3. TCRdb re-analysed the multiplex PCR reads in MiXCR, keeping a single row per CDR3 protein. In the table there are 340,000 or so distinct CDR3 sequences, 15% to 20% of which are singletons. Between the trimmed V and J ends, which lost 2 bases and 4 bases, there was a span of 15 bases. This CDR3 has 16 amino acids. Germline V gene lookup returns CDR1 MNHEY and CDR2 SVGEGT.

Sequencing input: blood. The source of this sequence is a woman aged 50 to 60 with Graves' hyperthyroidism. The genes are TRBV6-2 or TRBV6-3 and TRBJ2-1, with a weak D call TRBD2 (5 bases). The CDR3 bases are TGTGCCAGCAGTTACGCGAGGCTAGCCGAATACAATGAGCAGTTCTTC. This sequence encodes CASSYARLAEYNEQFF.